This TCR beta chain was identified in a study of shared clonotypes between healthy human individuals (dated by TCRdb to the early 2020s). Notes on the research overall: A few men and a couple of women, aged 18 to 49 years, made up the cohort. For each donor, CD4 naive and CD4 memory were each run on three plates, CD8 naive on two plates, and CD8 memory on one plate. To estimate repertoire size and how much clonotypes are shared between individuals, the study performed deep sequencing of blood TCR repertoires from five healthy adults. To increase sequencing depth and limit assay-specific biases, TCR repertoire library preparation and sequencing were carried out by different laboratories using diverse techniques. Between about 0.85 and 9.5 billion PBMCs per donor were obtained by leukapheresis. Broader findings and caveats from the paper: The small number of donors limited the genetic and exposure-history diversity represented. Sampling was limited to blood, and TCR repertoires in tissue likely differ from TCR repertoires in blood. Even with the large sequencing depth, rarefaction of the sorted-subset datasets indicated that sequencing was incomplete. Based on pairwise subsampling, the degree of clonotype sharing among donors was expected to be affected by sequencing depth. Compared with non-shared clonotypes, clonotypes shared by all four sorted-subset donors had higher generation probabilities. Around 5.4% of naive CD4, 3.5% of naive CD8, approximately 2% of memory CD4, and 0.4% of memory CD8 clonotypes were shared across a few donors. Naive subsets generally had larger estimated clonotype richness than memory subsets did.

CD8 naive samples were obtained by positive selection for CCR7 among CD45RO-negative cells, yielding a CD45RA+CCR7+ population from which TemRA cells were excluded. Healthy HIV-negative adults with no recently reported acute infections or vaccinations were included as donors. Every donor was a Caucasian adult living in Nashville, Tennessee, USA. After blood collection by leukapheresis, PBMCs were isolated using Ficoll-Histopaque density gradient centrifugation and then cryopreserved in the vapor phase of liquid nitrogen. Analytical flow cytometry was used to check the purity and quantity of each magnetically sorted T cell population. Genomic DNA was isolated from each sorted fraction and quantified by UV absorbance on a Nanodrop 2000c. Using the deep immunoSEQ assay, TCR CDR3 regions were amplified from genomic DNA by multiplex PCR. Genomic DNA extracted from each cell subset was distributed evenly over all wells of several immunoSEQ 96-well plates, and each plate served as one replicate. For sorted subsets, each replicate PCR was loaded with approximately 200 ng genomic DNA, equivalent to 25,000 to 35,000 T cell genomes. The purified libraries were quantified using a Qubit 3.0 fluorometer, sized with a Bioanalyzer 2100, and then quantified again using the KAPA Library Quantification kit. A separate single-read 150-cycle Illumina NextSeq 550 flow cell was used to sequence each immunoSEQ 96-well plate. The authors processed their data as follows. Because the immunoSEQ output held only junctional sequences and lacked quality scores, the filtering could not match the filtering applied to full-length reads. To assign V/J genes and CDR3, sequences were annotated using PyIR, a Python wrapper for IgBLAST v1.9, with IMGT germline references. Reads were filtered out if the reads had weak V/J assignments (E-value above 1e-6), no CDR3, stop codons, out-of-frame junctions, or ambiguous translated residues. V3J clonotypes were defined as sequences sharing the same inferred V gene, J gene, and CDR3 amino acid sequence. Percentage overlap between repertoires was calculated by dividing the number of shared unique clonotypes by the size of the smaller repertoire. Three approaches were used to assess repertoire richness: RTK rarefaction, the Chao1 estimator, and Recon v2.1 estimates of unobserved clonotypes. Generation probabilities were computed with OLGA for all TCRbeta clonotypes obtained by the gDNA method from a few donors. This is the immuneACCESS table as TCRdb keeps it, with only in-frame sequences that have V and J called. A part of the clones is gone; compared with another copy, unresolved V genes explain less than half, and the rest is unexplained. The V and J calls and clone size are taken from that table; D and trimming were inferred from the DNA. The sample profile shows around 2,000,000 clones; just under 95% of them were found once. The top ten hold approximately 1.2% of the sample.

The germline V gene supplies CDR1 SGDLS and CDR2 YYNGEE. From cysteine to phenylalanine, the CDR3 is 15 amino acids long. Solely the CDR3 DNA is kept, with 45 bases framed from the first base. V is shortened by 3 bases, J by 8 bases, and the region joining them spans 20 bases. A note on this clone: Its antigen has not been determined. Per-base quality was not reported, and no clone a single base away is much larger than it.

This clonotype was obtained from a man aged 18 to 30 in good health. Material for sequencing was naive CD8+ T cells sorted from blood. According to the study, the label for this sample's cell subset or site signals: CD45RA+CCR7+. The sequence joins TRBV9 to TRBJ1-2; TRBD1 is a weak D gene call, 6 bases matching. The nucleotide sequence is TGTGCCAGCAGCGGGGTGTGGGGGCTATTAGCGGGCTACACCTTC. It translates to CASSGVWGLLAGYTF.